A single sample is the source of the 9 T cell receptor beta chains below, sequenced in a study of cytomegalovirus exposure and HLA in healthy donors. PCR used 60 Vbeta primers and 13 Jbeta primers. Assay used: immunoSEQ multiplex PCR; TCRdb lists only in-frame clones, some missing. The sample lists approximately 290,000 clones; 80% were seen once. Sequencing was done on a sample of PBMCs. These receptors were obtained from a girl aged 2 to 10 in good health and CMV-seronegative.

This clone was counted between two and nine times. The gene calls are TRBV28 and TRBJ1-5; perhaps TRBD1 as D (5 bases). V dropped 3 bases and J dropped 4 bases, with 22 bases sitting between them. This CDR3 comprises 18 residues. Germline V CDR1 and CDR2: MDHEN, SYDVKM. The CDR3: CASSLKLTLGRVNQPQHF. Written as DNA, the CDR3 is TGTGCCAGCAGTTTGAAGTTAACCCTTGGCAGGGTGAATCAGCCCCAGCATTTT. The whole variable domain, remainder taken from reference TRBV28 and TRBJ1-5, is DVKVTQSSRYLVKRTGEKVFLECVQDMDHENMFWYRQDPGLGLRLIYFSYDVKMKEKGDIPEGYSVSREKKERFSLILESASTNQTSMYLCASSLKLTLGRVNQPQHFGDGTRLSIL.

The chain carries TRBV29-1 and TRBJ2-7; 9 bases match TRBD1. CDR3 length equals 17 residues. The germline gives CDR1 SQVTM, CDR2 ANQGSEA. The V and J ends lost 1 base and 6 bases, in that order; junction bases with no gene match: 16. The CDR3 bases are TGCAGCGTTGAAGGCCTGCGTTCGGGACAGGGTCAATTCGAGCAGTACTTC. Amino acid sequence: CSVEGLRSGQGQFEQYF.

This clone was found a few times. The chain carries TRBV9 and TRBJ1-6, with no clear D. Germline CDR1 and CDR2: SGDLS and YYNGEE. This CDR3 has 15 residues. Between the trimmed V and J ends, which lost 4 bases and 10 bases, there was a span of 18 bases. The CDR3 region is CASSPRGWMGSPLHF. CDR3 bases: TGTGCCAGCAGCCCCCGTGGGTGGATGGGCTCACCCCTCCACTTT.

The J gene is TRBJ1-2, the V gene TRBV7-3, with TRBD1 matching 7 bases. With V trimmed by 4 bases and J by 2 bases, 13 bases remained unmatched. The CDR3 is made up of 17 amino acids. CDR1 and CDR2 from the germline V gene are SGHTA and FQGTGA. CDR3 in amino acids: CASSSTGRGQSNYGYTF. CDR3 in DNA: TGTGCCAGCAGCTCCACCGGGAGGGGGCAATCCAACTATGGCTACACCTTC.

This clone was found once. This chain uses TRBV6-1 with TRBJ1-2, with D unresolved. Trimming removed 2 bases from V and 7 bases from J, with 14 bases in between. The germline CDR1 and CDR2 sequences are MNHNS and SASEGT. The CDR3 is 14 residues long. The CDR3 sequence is CASSEPVYPGGYTF. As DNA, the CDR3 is TGTGCCAGCAGTGAACCGGTATATCCAGGTGGCTACACCTTC.

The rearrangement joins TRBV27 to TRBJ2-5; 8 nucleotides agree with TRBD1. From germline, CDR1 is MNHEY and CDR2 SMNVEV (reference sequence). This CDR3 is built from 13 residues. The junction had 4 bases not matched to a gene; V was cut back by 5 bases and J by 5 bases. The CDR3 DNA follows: TGTGCCAGCAGTGTAAACAGGGGGGAGACCCAGTACTTC. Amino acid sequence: CASSVNRGETQYF.

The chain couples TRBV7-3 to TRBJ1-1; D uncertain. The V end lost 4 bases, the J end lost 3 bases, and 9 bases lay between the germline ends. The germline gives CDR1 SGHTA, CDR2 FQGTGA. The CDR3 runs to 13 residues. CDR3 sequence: CASSSSAYTEAFF. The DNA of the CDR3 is TGTGCCAGCAGCTCTTCTGCGTACACTGAAGCTTTCTTT.

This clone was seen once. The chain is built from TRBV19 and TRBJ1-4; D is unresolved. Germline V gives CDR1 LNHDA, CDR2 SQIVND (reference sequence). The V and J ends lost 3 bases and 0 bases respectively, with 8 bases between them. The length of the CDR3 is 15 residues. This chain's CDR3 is CASSIGSATNEKLFF. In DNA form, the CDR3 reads TGTGCCAGTAGTATCGGGAGTGCAACTAATGAAAAACTGTTTTTT.

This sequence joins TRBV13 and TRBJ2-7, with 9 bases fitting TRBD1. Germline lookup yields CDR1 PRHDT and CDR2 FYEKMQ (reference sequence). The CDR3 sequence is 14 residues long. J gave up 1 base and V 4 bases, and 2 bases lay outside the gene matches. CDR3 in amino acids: CASSSGQGSYEQYF. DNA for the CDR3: TGTGCCAGCAGCTCCGGACAGGGGTCCTACGAGCAGTACTTC. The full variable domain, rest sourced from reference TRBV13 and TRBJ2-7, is AAGVIQSPRHLIKEKRETATLKCYPIPRHDTVYWYQQGPGQDPQFLISFYEKMQSDKGSIPDRFSAQQFSDYHSELNMSSLELGDSALYFCASSSGQGSYEQYFGPGTRLTVT.